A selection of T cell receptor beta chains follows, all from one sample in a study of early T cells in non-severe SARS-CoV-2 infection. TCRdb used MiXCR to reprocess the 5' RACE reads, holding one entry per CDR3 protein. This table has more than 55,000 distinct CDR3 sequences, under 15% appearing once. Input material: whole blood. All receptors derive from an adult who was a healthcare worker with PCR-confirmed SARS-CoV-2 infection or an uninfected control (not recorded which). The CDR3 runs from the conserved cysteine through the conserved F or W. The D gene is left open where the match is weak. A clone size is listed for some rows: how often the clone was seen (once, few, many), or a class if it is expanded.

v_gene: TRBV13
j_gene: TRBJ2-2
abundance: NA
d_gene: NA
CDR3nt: TGTGCCAGCAGCTTAGGTCAGGGGGAGCTGTTTTTT
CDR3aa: CASSLGQGELFF

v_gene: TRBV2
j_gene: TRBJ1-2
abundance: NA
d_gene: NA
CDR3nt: TGTGCCAGCAGTGAAGTAGGGTTCGATGGCTACACCTTC
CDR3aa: CASSEVGFDGYTF

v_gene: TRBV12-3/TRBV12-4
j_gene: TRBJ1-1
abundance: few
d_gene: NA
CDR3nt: TGTGCCAGCTACTCGGGGCCCGGGGCTGAAGCTTTCTTT
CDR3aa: CASYSGPGAEAFF

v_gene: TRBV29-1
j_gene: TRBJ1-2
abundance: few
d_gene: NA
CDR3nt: TGCAGCGTTAAATCTGGGAGGGGTGGCTACACCTTC
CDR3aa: CSVKSGRGGYTF

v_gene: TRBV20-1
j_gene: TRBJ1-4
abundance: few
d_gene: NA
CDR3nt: TGCAGTGCATCTAGGACGGCCGGAGAAAAACTGTTTTTT
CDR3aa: CSASRTAGEKLFF

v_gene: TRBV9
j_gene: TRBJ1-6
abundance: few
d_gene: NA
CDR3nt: TGTGCCAGCAGCGTAGGAGGTCCACCCCTCCACTTT
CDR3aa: CASSVGGPPLHF

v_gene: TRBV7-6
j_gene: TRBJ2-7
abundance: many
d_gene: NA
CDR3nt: TGTGCCAGCAGCTTGGGACACGCGGCCTACGAGCAGTACTTC
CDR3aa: CASSLGHAAYEQYF

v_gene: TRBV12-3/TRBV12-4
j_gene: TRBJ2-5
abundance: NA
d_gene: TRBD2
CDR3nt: TGTGCCAGCAGCCTAGGACTAGCGGGGGAAGAGACCCAGTACTTC
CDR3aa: CASSLGLAGEETQYF

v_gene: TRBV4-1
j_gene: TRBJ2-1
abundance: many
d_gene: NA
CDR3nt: TGCGCCAGCAGCCAAGTGGATTTGGGGATATCCTACAATGAGCAGTTCTTC
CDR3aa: CASSQVDLGISYNEQFF

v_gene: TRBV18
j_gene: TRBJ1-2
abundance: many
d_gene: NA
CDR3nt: TGTGCCAGCTCACCACCCCTACGGAGTAACTATGGCTACACCTTC
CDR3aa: CASSPPLRSNYGYTF

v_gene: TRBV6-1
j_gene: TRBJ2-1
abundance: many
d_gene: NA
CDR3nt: TGTGCCAGCAGCCTCTACTTAGAGCAGTTCTTC
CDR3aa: CASSLYLEQFF